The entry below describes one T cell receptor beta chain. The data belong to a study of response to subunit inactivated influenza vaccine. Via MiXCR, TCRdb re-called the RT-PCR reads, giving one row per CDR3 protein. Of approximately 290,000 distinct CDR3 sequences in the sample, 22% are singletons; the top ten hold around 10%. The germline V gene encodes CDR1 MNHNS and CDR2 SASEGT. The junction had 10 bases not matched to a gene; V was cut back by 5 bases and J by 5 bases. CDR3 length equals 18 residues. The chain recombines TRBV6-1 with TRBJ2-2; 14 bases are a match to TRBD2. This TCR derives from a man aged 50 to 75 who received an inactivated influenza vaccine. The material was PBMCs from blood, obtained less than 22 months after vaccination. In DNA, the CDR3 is TGTGCCAGCAGTCTCCCGGGACTAGCGGGAGTGGGGACCGGGGAGCTGTTTTTT. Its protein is CASSLPGLAGVGTGELFF.